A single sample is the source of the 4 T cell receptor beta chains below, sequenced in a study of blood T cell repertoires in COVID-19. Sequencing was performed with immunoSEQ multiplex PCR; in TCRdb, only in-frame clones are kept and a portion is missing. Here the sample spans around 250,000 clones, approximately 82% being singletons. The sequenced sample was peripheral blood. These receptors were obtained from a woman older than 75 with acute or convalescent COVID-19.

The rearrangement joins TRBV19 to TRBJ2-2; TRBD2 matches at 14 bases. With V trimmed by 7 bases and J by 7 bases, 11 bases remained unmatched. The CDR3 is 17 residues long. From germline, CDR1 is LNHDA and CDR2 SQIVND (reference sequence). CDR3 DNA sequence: TGTGCCAGTACCCCCCCGGGACTAGCGGGAGTAATCGGGGAGCTGTTTTTT. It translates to CASTPPGLAGVIGELFF.

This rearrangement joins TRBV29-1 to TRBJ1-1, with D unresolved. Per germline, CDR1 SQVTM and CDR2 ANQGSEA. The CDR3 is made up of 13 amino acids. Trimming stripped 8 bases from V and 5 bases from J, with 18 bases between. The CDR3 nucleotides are TGCAGCTACGCGCGAGGTCCGGAGACTGAAGCTTTCTTT. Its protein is CSYARGPETEAFF. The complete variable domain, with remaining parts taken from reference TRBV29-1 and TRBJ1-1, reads SAVISQKPSRDICQRGTSLTIQCQVDSQVTMMFWYRQQPGQSLTLIATANQGSEATYESGFVIDKFPISRPNLTFSTLTVSNMSPEDSSIYLCSYARGPETEAFFGQGTRLTVV.

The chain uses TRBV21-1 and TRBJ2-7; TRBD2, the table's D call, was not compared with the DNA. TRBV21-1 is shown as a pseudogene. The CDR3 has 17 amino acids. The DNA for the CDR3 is TGTGCCAGCAGCATCAAACCCCCGACTTACCGGCACTACGAGCAGTACTTC. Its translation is CASSIKPPTYRHYEQYF.

The CDR3 nucleotides are TGTGCCAGCAGCGGACAGGGGGTTAGCAATCAGCCCCAGCATTTT. This codes for CASSGQGVSNQPQHF. The rearrangement links TRBV2 to TRBJ1-5, with 10 positions matching TRBD1. With V trimmed by 6 bases and J by 0 bases, 2 bases remained unmatched. The CDR3 is made up of 15 amino acids. Per the germline V gene, CDR1 is SNHLY and CDR2 is FYNNEI.